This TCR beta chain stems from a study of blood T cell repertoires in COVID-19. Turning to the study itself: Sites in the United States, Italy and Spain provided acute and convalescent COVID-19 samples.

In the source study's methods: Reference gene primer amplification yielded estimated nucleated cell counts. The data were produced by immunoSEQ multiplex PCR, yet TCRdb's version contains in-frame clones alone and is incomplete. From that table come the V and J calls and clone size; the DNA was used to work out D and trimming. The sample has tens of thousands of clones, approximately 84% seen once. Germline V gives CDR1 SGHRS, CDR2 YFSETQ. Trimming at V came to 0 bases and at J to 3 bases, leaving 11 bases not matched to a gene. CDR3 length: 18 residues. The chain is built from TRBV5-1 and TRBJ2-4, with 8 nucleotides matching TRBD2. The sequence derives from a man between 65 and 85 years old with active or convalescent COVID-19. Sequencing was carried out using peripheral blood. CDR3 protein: CASSLAPSGGPNKNIQYF. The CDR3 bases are TGCGCCAGCAGCTTGGCCCCATCGGGAGGGCCTAACAAAAACATTCAGTACTTC.